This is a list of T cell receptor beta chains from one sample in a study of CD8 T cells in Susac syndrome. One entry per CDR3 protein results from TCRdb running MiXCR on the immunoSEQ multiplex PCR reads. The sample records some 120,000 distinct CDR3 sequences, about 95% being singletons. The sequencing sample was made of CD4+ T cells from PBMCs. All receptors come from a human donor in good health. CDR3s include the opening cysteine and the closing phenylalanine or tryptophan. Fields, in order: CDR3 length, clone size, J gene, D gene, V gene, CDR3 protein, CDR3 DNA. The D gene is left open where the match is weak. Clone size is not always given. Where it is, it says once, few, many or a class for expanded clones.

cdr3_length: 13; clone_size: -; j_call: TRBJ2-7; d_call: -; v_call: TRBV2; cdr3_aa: CASQSLPPYEQYF; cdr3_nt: TGTGCCAGTCAGTCCCTTCCTCCCTACGAGCAGTACTTC
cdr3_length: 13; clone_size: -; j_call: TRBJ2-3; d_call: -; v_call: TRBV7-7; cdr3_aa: CASSLTEGDTQYF; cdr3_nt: TGTGCCAGCAGCTTAACGGAGGGTGATACGCAGTATTTT
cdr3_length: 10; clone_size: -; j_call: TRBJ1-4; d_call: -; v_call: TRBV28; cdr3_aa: CATSNEKLFF; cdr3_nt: TGTGCCACTTCTAATGAAAAACTGTTTTTT
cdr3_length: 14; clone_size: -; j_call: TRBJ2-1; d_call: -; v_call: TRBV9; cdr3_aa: CASSVNGDHNEQFF; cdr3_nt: TGTGCCAGCAGCGTAAACGGGGATCACAATGAGCAGTTCTTC
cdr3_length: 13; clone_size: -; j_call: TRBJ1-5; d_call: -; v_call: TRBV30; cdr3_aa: CAWSVGGGQPQHF; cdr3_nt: TGTGCCTGGAGTGTAGGAGGGGGACAGCCCCAGCATTTT
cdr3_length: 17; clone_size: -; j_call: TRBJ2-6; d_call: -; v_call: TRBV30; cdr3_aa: CAWSVSRTSSGANVLTF; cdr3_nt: TGTGCCTGGAGTGTATCCCGGACAAGCTCTGGGGCCAACGTCCTGACTTTC
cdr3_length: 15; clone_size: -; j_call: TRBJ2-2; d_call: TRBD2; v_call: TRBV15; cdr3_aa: CATSRDGTSPGELFF; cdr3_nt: TGTGCCACCAGCAGAGATGGGACTAGCCCCGGGGAGCTGTTTTTT
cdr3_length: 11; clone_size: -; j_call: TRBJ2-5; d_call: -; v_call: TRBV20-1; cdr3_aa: CSAGDRETQYF; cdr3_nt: TGCAGTGCCGGGGATAGAGAGACCCAGTACTTC
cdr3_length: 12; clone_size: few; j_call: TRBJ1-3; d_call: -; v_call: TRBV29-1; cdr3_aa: CSVRASGNTIYF; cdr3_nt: TGCAGTGTTCGGGCTTCGGGAAACACCATATATTTT
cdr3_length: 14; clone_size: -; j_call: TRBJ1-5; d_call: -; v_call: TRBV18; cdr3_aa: CASSPQEYNQPQHF; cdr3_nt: TGTGCCAGCTCACCACAGGAGTACAATCAGCCCCAGCATTTT
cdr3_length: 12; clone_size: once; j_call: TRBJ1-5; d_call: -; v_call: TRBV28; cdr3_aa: CASSLLDQPQHF; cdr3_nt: TGTGCCAGCAGTTTATTGGATCAGCCCCAGCATTTT
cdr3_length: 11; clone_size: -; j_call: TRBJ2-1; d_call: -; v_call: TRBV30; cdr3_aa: CVTQTVNEQFF; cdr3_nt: TGTGTTACCCAGACTGTCAATGAGCAGTTCTTC
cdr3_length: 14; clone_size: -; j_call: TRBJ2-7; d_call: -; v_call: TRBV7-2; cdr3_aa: CASSLVLGPYEQYF; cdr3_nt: TGTGCCAGCAGCTTAGTCTTGGGACCCTACGAGCAGTACTTC
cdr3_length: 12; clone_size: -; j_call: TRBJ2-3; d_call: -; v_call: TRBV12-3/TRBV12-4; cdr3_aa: CASSTPPDTQYF; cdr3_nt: TGTGCCAGCAGTACCCCTCCAGATACGCAGTATTTT
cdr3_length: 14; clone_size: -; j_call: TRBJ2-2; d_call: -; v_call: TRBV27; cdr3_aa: CASSLNGGTGELFF; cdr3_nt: TGTGCCAGCAGTTTAAACGGGGGAACCGGGGAGCTGTTTTTT
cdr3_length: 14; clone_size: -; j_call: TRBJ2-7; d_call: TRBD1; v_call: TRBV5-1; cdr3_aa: CASSLDNRGREQYF; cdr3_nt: TGCGCCAGCAGCTTGGATAACAGGGGGCGGGAGCAGTACTTC
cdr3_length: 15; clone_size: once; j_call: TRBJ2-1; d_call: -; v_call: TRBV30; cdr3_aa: CAWSVLSTFYNEQFF; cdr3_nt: TGTGCCTGGAGTGTACTATCCACCTTCTACAATGAGCAGTTCTTC
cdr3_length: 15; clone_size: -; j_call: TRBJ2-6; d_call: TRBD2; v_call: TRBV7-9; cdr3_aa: CASSFPGLAGGVLTF; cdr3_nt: TGTGCCAGCAGCTTCCCGGGACTAGCGGGAGGCGTCCTGACTTTC
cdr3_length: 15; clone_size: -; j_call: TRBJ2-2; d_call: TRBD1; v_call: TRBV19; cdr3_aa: CASSPGHRGTGELFF; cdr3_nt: TGTGCCAGTAGTCCCGGACACAGGGGGACCGGGGAGCTGTTTTTT
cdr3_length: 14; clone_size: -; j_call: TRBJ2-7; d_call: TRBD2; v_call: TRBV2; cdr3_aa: CASRTSGRGDEQYF; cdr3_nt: TGTGCCAGCAGAACTAGCGGGAGAGGAGACGAGCAGTACTTC
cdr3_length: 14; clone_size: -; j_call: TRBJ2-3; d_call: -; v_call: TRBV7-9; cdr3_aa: CASSVRQGTDTQYF; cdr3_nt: TGTGCCAGCAGCGTGCGACAGGGCACAGATACGCAGTATTTT
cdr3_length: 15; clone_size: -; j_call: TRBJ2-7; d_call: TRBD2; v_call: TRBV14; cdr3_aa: CASSQDRIRGGEQYF; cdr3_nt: TGTGCCAGCAGCCAAGACCGGATTCGCGGGGGAGAGCAGTACTTC
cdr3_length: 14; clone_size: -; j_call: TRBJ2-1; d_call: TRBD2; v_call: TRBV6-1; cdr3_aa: CASSEASGNNEQFF; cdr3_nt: TGTGCCAGCAGTGAAGCTAGCGGGAATAATGAGCAGTTCTTC
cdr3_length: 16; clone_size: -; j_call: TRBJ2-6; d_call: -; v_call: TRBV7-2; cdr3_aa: CASSSTGSSGANVLTF; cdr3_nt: TGTGCCAGCAGCTCTACCGGGAGCTCTGGGGCCAACGTCCTGACTTTC
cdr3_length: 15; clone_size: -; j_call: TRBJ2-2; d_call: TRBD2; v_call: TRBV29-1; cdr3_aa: CSVEKREMVTGELFF; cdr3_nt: TGCAGCGTTGAAAAGCGGGAGATGGTCACCGGGGAGCTGTTTTTT
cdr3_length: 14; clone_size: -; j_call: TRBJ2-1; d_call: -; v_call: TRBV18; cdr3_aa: CASSPDRAYNEQFF; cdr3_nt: TGTGCCAGCTCACCAGACAGAGCCTACAATGAGCAGTTCTTC